Shown below are 20 T cell receptor beta chains from a single sample sequenced in a study of blood T cell repertoires in COVID-19. The protocol was immunoSEQ multiplex PCR, while the TCRdb copy is restricted to in-frame clones and leaves out a portion. The sample carries about 90,000 clones, approximately 80% recorded once. The source material was peripheral blood. These receptors came from a man aged 70 or older with acute or convalescent COVID-19.

This clone has only a few counts. The V call is TRBV20-1, the J call TRBJ2-1; the match to TRBD2 covers 8 bases. Trimming took 3 bases from V and 8 from J; bases not matched to a gene: 9. CDR1 is DFQATT, CDR2 SNEGSKA, per germline (reference sequence). The CDR3 is 14 amino acids. The DNA for the CDR3 is TGCAGTGCTAGTTATCGGGGGGGCATATATGAGCAGTTCTTC. Translation: CSASYRGGIYEQFF.

This clone was observed a few times. DNA for the CDR3: TGTGCCAGCAGCCGACAGGGGAACGCGAACACCGGGGAGCTGTTTTTT. Translation gives CASSRQGNANTGELFF. The chain uses TRBV7-9 and TRBJ2-2, with 8 bases lining up with TRBD1. The CDR3 extends over 16 amino acids. Germline lookup yields CDR1 SEHNR and CDR2 FQNEAQ (reference sequence). V was clipped by 5 bases and J by 0 bases; unmatched bases: 5.

This clone was counted between two and nine times. This sequence joins TRBV6-1 and TRBJ1-5; D ambiguous. V lost 1 base to trimming and J lost 3 bases, with 10 bases between them. In germline, CDR1 is MNHNS, CDR2 SASEGT. This CDR3 contains 15 residues. The chain's CDR3 is CASSEGHTPNQPQHF. In DNA form, the CDR3 reads TGTGCCAGCAGTGAAGGGCACACGCCCAATCAGCCCCAGCATTTT.

J is TRBJ1-1 and V is TRBV7-8; D not resolved. Between the trimmed V and J ends, which lost 3 bases and 3 bases, there was a span of 11 bases. The CDR3 has 14 residues. Germline V lookup: CDR1 SGHVS, CDR2 FQNEAQ. CDR3 protein: CASSFSVQDTEAFF. CDR3 DNA: TGTGCCAGCAGCTTCTCGGTTCAGGACACTGAAGCTTTCTTT.

The chain joins TRBV27 to TRBJ1-4; tentatively, D is TRBD1 (6 bases). The CDR3 runs 17 residues. The V end was cut by 3 bases, the J end by 3 bases, with 17 bases between. Germline V CDR1 and CDR2: MNHEY, SMNVEV (reference sequence). The CDR3 spells CASSFAGGLGANEKLFF. DNA for the CDR3: TGTGCCAGCAGTTTTGCGGGGGGGCTCGGGGCTAATGAAAAACTGTTTTTT.

This chain connects TRBV21-1 to TRBJ1-2; TRBD1, the D gene given by the table, was not confirmed from the DNA. TRBV21-1 is an annotated pseudogene. This CDR3 is 14 amino acids long. CDR3: CASSPQGVNYGYTF. The CDR3 coding sequence is TGTGCCAGCTCGCCACAGGGGGTTAACTATGGCTACACCTTC.

This sequence joins TRBV5-6 and TRBJ1-1; tentative D call: TRBD1 (6 bases). Germline loops: CDR1 SGHDT, CDR2 YYEEEE. V was trimmed by 4 bases and J by 0 bases, leaving 10 bases between them. This CDR3 has 14 residues. The CDR3 coding sequence is TGTGCCAGCAGCCGGACAGTGATGAACACTGAAGCTTTCTTT. This codes for CASSRTVMNTEAFF.

This rearrangement joins TRBV3-1 (or the pseudogene TRBV3-2) to TRBJ2-5; possible D gene TRBD2, 6 bases. The germline CDR1 and CDR2 sequences are LGHDT and YNNKEL (reference sequence). The CDR3 spans 16 residues. Trimming stripped 3 bases from V and 2 bases from J, with 16 bases between. The CDR3 sequence: CASSHRLAGPQETQYF. DNA of the CDR3: TGTGCCAGCAGCCACCGACTGGCGGGGCCGCAAGAGACCCAGTACTTC.

This clone was seen more than once but under ten times. The J gene is TRBJ2-5, the V gene TRBV30; D gene unclear. CDR3 length: 11 residues. Germline V gives CDR1 GTSNPN, CDR2 SVGIG (reference sequence). The V end was cut by 4 bases, the J end by 2 bases, with 5 bases between. CDR3 loop: CAWINQETQYF. In nucleotides, the CDR3 is TGTGCCTGGATTAATCAAGAGACCCAGTACTTC.

The genes are TRBV7-3 and TRBJ2-2; 9 bases map to TRBD1. This CDR3 region has 13 residues. Trimming took 5 bases from V and 7 from J; bases not matched to a gene: 2. Germline V lookup: CDR1 SGHTA, CDR2 FQGTGA. CDR3 bases: TGTGCCAGCAGCCCGACAGGGGGCGGGGAGCTGTTTTTT. Encoded protein: CASSPTGGGELFF. The entire variable domain, with the rest obtained from reference TRBV7-3 and TRBJ2-2, is as follows: GAGVSQTPSNKVTEKGKYVELRCDPISGHTALYWYRQSLGQGPEFLIYFQGTGAADDSGLPNDRFFAVRPEGSVSTLKIQRTERGDSAVYLCASSPTGGGELFFGEGSRLTVL.

The J gene is TRBJ2-3, the V gene TRBV27; perhaps TRBD1 as D (7 bases). The CDR3 covers 15 residues. Germline assignment: CDR1 MNHEY and CDR2 SMNVEV (reference sequence). The V end was cut by 5 bases, the J end by 0 bases, with 12 bases between. Written as DNA, the CDR3 is TGTGCCAGCAGTCGCGGGACAGCCAGCACAGATACGCAGTATTTT. Its translation is CASSRGTASTDTQYF.

Here the CDR3 reads CATTGTTRETQYF. DNA for the CDR3: TGTGCCACCACAGGGACCACACGGGAGACCCAGTACTTC. The chain is built from TRBV28 and TRBJ2-5; a possible D gene is TRBD1 (6 bases). Germline V gives CDR1 MDHEN, CDR2 SYDVKM. The CDR3 extends over 13 amino acids. V was cut by 10 bases and J by 5 bases, with 17 bases left in between.

V is TRBV29-1 and J is TRBJ2-3, with D tentatively TRBD2 (5 bases). The germline gives CDR1 SQVTM, CDR2 ANQGSEA. The CDR3 length is 8 residues. Deletions cut 5 bases from V and 15 bases from J, with 9 bases between. The CDR3 DNA reads TGCAGCGTTCCCGGGGAATATTTT. Translated, it gives CSVPGEYF.

Details on this clone: Other DNA sequences in this specimen translate into the identical CDR3. V is TRBV19 and J is TRBJ1-2; 10 bases fit TRBD1. Germline V CDR1 and CDR2: LNHDA, SQIVND (reference sequence). With V trimmed by 5 bases and J by 4 bases, 7 bases remained unmatched. The CDR3 contains 15 residues. The CDR3 region is CASSLRDRGTYGYTF. The CDR3 DNA sequence: TGTGCCAGTAGTCTCCGGGACAGGGGAACCTATGGCTACACCTTC.

The sample holds a few counts of this clone. The chain has TRBV5-6 and TRBJ1-3, with D unclear. The CDR3 is made up of 16 amino acids. Germline loops: CDR1 SGHDT, CDR2 YYEEEE. The V gene lost 4 bases and the J gene lost 0 bases, with 14 bases spanning the gap. The CDR3 DNA sequence: TGTGCCAGCAGCCCCGAACCCGGGAGCTCTGGAAACACCATATATTTT. Translating gives CASSPEPGSSGNTIYF.

The chain has TRBV27 and TRBJ2-7; TRBD2 matches at 10 bases. This CDR3 is built from 15 residues. CDR1 and CDR2 from the germline V gene are MNHEY and SMNVEV (reference sequence). Germline trimming cut 5 bases from V and 3 bases from J; bases unmatched to any gene: 7. CDR3 DNA sequence: TGTGCCAGCAGTCCAACTAGCGGGACCAGCTACGAGCAGTACTTC. Translated: CASSPTSGTSYEQYF.

This clone was detected only a few times. The genes are TRBV29-1 and TRBJ1-1; a weak D match, TRBD1 (5 bases). The CDR3 runs 13 residues. Deletions cut 6 bases from V and 3 bases from J, with 14 bases between. Per the germline V gene, CDR1 is SQVTM and CDR2 is ANQGSEA. The CDR3 spells CSVGGRWDTEAFF. DNA for the CDR3: TGCAGCGTGGGGGGACGGTGGGACACTGAAGCTTTCTTT.

The chain uses TRBV6-5 and TRBJ1-3; D is perhaps TRBD1 (5 bases). V lost 5 bases and J 4 bases, leaving 9 bases between the germline ends. CDR1 is MNHEY, CDR2 SVGAGI, per germline. The CDR3 has 13 amino acids. The CDR3 DNA sequence: TGTGCCAGCAGTCGCGGGGACGGAAACACCATATATTTT. Translated: CASSRGDGNTIYF.

This clone was observed a handful of times. The chain employs TRBV10-3 and TRBJ1-1; D may be TRBD1 (5 bases). Germline CDR1 and CDR2: ENHRY and SYGVKD. Trimming cost V 3 bases and J 6 bases, with 8 bases left between them. This CDR3 is built from 12 residues. The chain's CDR3 is CAISDGGAEAFF. The CDR3 nucleotides are TGTGCCATCAGTGACGGGGGGGCTGAAGCTTTCTTT.

V and J are TRBV19 and TRBJ1-2; D not certain. CDR3 size: 16 residues. Deletions cut 3 bases from V and 0 bases from J, with 14 bases between. CDR1 is LNHDA, CDR2 SQIVND, per germline (reference sequence). CDR3 protein: CASSMQVALSNYGYTF. CDR3 sequence (DNA): TGTGCCAGTAGTATGCAGGTTGCCCTTTCTAACTATGGCTACACCTTC.